Presented here are 27 T cell receptor beta chains from one specimen sequenced in a study of cytomegalovirus exposure and HLA in healthy donors. PCR involved 60 Vbeta and 13 Jbeta primers. Sequenced by immunoSEQ multiplex PCR; TCRdb stores in-frame clones only, minus some. The sample holds 150,000 to 200,000 clones, nearly 80% seen once. The material sequenced was PBMCs. The receptors derive from a woman aged 45-59 years in good health and CMV-seropositive.

This chain links TRBV30 with TRBJ1-1, with 9 bases matching TRBD1. The V segment lost 3 bases and the J segment 4 bases; nucleotides outside the gene matches: 9. Germline values: CDR1 GTSNPN, CDR2 SVGIG (reference sequence). The CDR3 length is 15 residues. DNA for the CDR3: TGTGCCTGGAGGAGGGGACAGGGACCGGGCACTGAAGCTTTCTTT. Encoded protein: CAWRRGQGPGTEAFF. Full variable domain (rest looked up from reference TRBV30 and TRBJ1-1): SQTIHQWPATLVQPVGSPLSLECTVEGTSNPNLYWYRQAAGRGLQLLFYSVGIGQISSEVPQNLSASRPQDRQFILSSKKLLLSDSGFYLCAWRRGQGPGTEAFFGQGTRLTVV.

The J gene is TRBJ2-1, the V gene TRBV28; tentative D call: TRBD2 (6 bases). This CDR3 is built from 15 residues. Between the trimmed V and J ends, which lost 1 base and 9 bases, there was a span of 16 bases. CDR1 is MDHEN and CDR2 is SYDVKM in the germline V gene. The CDR3 sequence is CASSLSGTSPPEQFF. DNA for the CDR3: TGTGCCAGCAGTTTATCGGGGACTTCCCCCCCTGAGCAGTTCTTC.

The CDR3 coding sequence is TGCGCCAGCAGCAACTCAGCGGGAGCGGGAACAGATACGCAGTATTTT. Residues: CASSNSAGAGTDTQYF. This chain joins TRBV5-1 and TRBJ2-3; TRBD2 aligns across 8 bases. Per the germline V gene, CDR1 is SGHRS and CDR2 is YFSETQ. Germline trimming cut 4 bases from V and 3 bases from J; bases unmatched to any gene: 10. The CDR3 loop spans 16 amino acids.

This clone appeared once. The CDR3 DNA reads TGTGCCAGCATCAATCGGGAGAACACTGAAGCTTTCTTT. Protein product: CASINRENTEAFF. The rearrangement uses TRBV28 and TRBJ1-1; D is uncertain. CDR3 length: 13 residues. Deletions cut 7 bases from V and 1 base from J, with 10 bases between. The germline V gene encodes CDR1 MDHEN and CDR2 SYDVKM.

This chain uses TRBV11-2 with TRBJ1-2; a possible D gene is TRBD1 (6 bases). The CDR3 length is 14 residues. Germline V gene data show CDR1 as SGHAT and CDR2 as FQNNGV. Trimming stripped 5 bases from V and 5 bases from J, with 15 bases between. This CDR3 is CASSIQGWPYGYTF. CDR3 DNA: TGTGCCAGCAGCATACAGGGATGGCCGTATGGCTACACCTTC.

The rearrangement uses TRBV7-2 and TRBJ1-2, with 7 positions matching TRBD1. J lost 4 bases, V lost 4 bases, and 6 bases had no gene match. CDR1 is SGHTA, CDR2 FQGNSA, per germline. The CDR3 is made up of 14 amino acids. CDR3 region: CASSSTGPFYGYTF. The CDR3 coding sequence is TGTGCCAGCAGCTCGACAGGGCCCTTCTATGGCTACACCTTC.

V and J are TRBV5-1 and TRBJ2-6; D unresolved. The CDR3 covers 15 residues. V lost 5 bases and J 0 bases, leaving 9 bases between the germline ends. Germline-derived CDR1 and CDR2 are SGHRS and YFSETQ. The CDR3 spells CASRSSGSGANVLTF. DNA of the CDR3: TGCGCCAGCAGAAGCTCGGGCTCTGGGGCCAACGTCCTGACTTTC. The complete variable domain, with remaining parts taken from reference TRBV5-1 and TRBJ2-6, reads KAGVTQTPRYLIKTRGQQVTLSCSPISGHRSVSWYQQTPGQGLQFLFEYFSETQRNKGNFPGRFSGRQFSNSRSEMNVSTLELGDSALYLCASRSSGSGANVLTFGAGSRLTVL.

The CDR3 nucleotides are TGTGCCAGCAGCGTAGATGTGGGGGCCAACACAGATACGCAGTATTTT. Translating gives CASSVDVGANTDTQYF. The V gene is TRBV9, the J gene TRBJ2-3, with a weak D call TRBD1 (6 bases). This CDR3 region has 16 residues. Germline-derived CDR1 and CDR2 are SGDLS and YYNGEE. Trimming took off 0 bases at V and 2 bases at J, with 13 bases between the two ends.

This clone came up a few times. V is TRBV4-3 and J is TRBJ1-2; 8 bases fit TRBD1. Germline V lookup: CDR1 LGHNA, CDR2 YSLEER. Losses at the gene ends were 4 bases for V and 3 bases for J; bases not matched to a gene: 4. CDR3 length equals 14 residues. CDR3 region: CASSPQGAYYGYTF. CDR3 nucleotides: TGCGCCAGCAGCCCGCAGGGGGCGTACTATGGCTACACCTTC.

The J gene is TRBJ2-7, the V gene TRBV7-6; D possibly corresponds to TRBD2 (6 bases). Germline V CDR1 and CDR2: SGHVS, FNYEAQ. V was trimmed by 1 base and J by 6 bases, leaving 13 bases between them. This CDR3 region has 14 residues. DNA for the CDR3: TGTGCCAGCAGCTTAGGCGGGATGTTTGGCGAGCAGTACTTC. Protein product: CASSLGGMFGEQYF.

This clone has just one count. The genes are TRBV11-2 and TRBJ2-5; no clear D gene. The CDR3 length is 14 residues. Germline CDR1 reads SGHAT; CDR2 reads FQNNGV. Trimming pared 0 bases from V and 1 base from J, leaving 6 bases between. The CDR3: CASSLDHVQETQYF. The DNA for the CDR3 is TGTGCCAGCAGCTTAGATCATGTCCAAGAGACCCAGTACTTC.

The rearrangement joins TRBV5-6 to TRBJ2-7, with 9 bases lining up with TRBD2. V trimming: 3 bases; J trimming: 3 bases; junction bases outside the gene matches: 7. This CDR3 region has 15 residues. Germline lookup yields CDR1 SGHDT and CDR2 YYEEEE. The chain's CDR3 is CASSSGLAPSYEQYF. For the CDR3, the DNA is TGTGCCAGCAGCTCTGGACTAGCGCCGAGCTACGAGCAGTACTTC.

The rearrangement uses TRBV28 and TRBJ1-6, with D perhaps TRBD1 (5 bases). Germline loops: CDR1 MDHEN, CDR2 SYDVKM. The V end was cut by 2 bases, the J end by 0 bases, with 14 bases between. This CDR3 has 18 amino acids. The CDR3 reads CASSLGKGTGSYNSPLHF. CDR3 sequence (DNA): TGTGCCAGCAGTTTAGGGAAGGGGACTGGCTCCTATAATTCACCCCTCCACTTT.

This clone was seen ten or more times. The V gene is TRBV4-1, the J gene TRBJ1-5; the D is unclear. This CDR3 spans 16 amino acids. Germline CDR1 is MGHRA and CDR2 is YSYEKL. V shed 0 bases and J shed 0 bases, with 9 bases lying between them. The CDR3 coding sequence is TGCGCCAGCAGCCAAGAAGCCACTTATAGCAATCAGCCCCAGCATTTT. It is translated as CASSQEATYSNQPQHF.

This clone has a handful of counts. This chain links TRBV10-1 with TRBJ2-4; 10 bases line up with TRBD2. The J segment lost 8 bases and the V segment lost 5 bases, leaving 3 bases of the junction unmatched. The CDR3 is made up of 13 amino acids. Per the germline V gene, CDR1 is WNHNN and CDR2 is SYGVQD (reference sequence). The CDR3 here is CASSPSGSDIQYF. The CDR3 DNA sequence: TGCGCCAGCAGTCCTAGCGGGAGCGACATTCAGTACTTC.

This sequence joins TRBV5-4 and TRBJ1-3; 8 bases are a match to TRBD1. The CDR3 consists of 18 residues. Per the germline V gene, CDR1 is SGHNT and CDR2 is YYREEE (reference sequence). The V segment lost 0 bases and the J segment 0 bases; nucleotides outside the gene matches: 8. The CDR3: CASSLERQGSGSGNTIYF. CDR3 nucleotide sequence: TGTGCCAGCAGCTTGGAGCGACAGGGGTCGGGCTCTGGAAACACCATATATTTT. Supplemented by reference TRBV5-4 and TRBJ1-3, the full variable domain reads ETGVTQSPTHLIKTRGQQVTLRCSSQSGHNTVSWYQQALGQGPQFIFQYYREEENGRGNFPPRFSGLQFPNYSSELNVNALELDDSALYLCASSLERQGSGSGNTIYFGEGSWLTVV.

Only one count was recorded for this clone. The V and J genes are TRBV7-9 and TRBJ2-2, with 10 bases aligning to TRBD1. The CDR3 sequence is 16 residues long. Germline V gene data show CDR1 as SEHNR and CDR2 as FQNEAQ (reference sequence). V was pared by 4 bases and J by 5 bases, with 7 bases of the junction left unmatched. In nucleotides, the CDR3 is TGTGCCAGCAGCTCGTTCGGGACAGGGGAGACCGGGGAGCTGTTTTTT. Translated: CASSSFGTGETGELFF. Based on the CDR3 plus reference TRBV7-9 and TRBJ2-2, the full variable domain is DTGVSQNPRHKITKRGQNVTFRCDPISEHNRLYWYRQTLGQGPEFLTYFQNEAQLEKSRLLSDRFSAERPKGSFSTLEIQRTEQGDSAMYLCASSSFGTGETGELFFGEGSRLTVL.

This sequence joins TRBV7-2 and TRBJ1-5; 7 nucleotides agree with TRBD1. The length of the CDR3 is 13 residues. CDR1 and CDR2 from the germline V gene are SGHTA and FQGNSA. The V segment lost 5 bases and the J segment 7 bases; nucleotides outside the gene matches: 5. CDR3 sequence (DNA): TGTGCCAGCAGCAGAGACAGGGACCAGCCCCAGCATTTT. Protein sequence: CASSRDRDQPQHF.

The DNA for the CDR3 is TGTGCCAGCAGTTACAGGGGGCGAGGGGAGACCCAGTACTTC. Amino acid sequence: CASSYRGRGETQYF. This chain links TRBV6-6 with TRBJ2-5; 7 bases map to TRBD1. The CDR3 is made up of 14 amino acids. V lost 2 bases, J lost 5 bases, and 5 bases stayed unmatched. Germline CDR1 MNHNY, CDR2 SVGAGI (reference sequence).

J is TRBJ2-5 and V is TRBV5-1, with 9 bases aligning to TRBD1. V dropped 2 bases and J dropped 5; count of bases not matched to a gene: 7. The CDR3 has 15 amino acids. Germline CDR1 and CDR2: SGHRS and YFSETQ. Here the CDR3 DNA reads TGCGCCAGCAGCTTATCCGGGACAGGGAAGGAGACCCAGTACTTC. Its protein is CASSLSGTGKETQYF. Combining the CDR3 with reference TRBV5-1 and TRBJ2-5 gives the whole variable domain KAGVTQTPRYLIKTRGQQVTLSCSPISGHRSVSWYQQTPGQGLQFLFEYFSETQRNKGNFPGRFSGRQFSNSRSEMNVSTLELGDSALYLCASSLSGTGKETQYFGPGTRLLVL.

This chain links TRBV2 with TRBJ1-1; perhaps TRBD1 as D (5 bases). CDR1 is SNHLY and CDR2 is FYNNEI in the germline V gene. CDR3 length: 13 amino acids. V was pared by 8 bases and J by 1 base, with 11 bases between. The CDR3, as DNA: TGTGCCAGCCGACGACAGCAGAACACTGAAGCTTTCTTT. Translation: CASRRQQNTEAFF. The whole variable domain, remainder taken from reference TRBV2 and TRBJ1-1, is EPEVTQTPSHQVTQMGQEVILRCVPISNHLYFYWYRQILGQKVEFLVSFYNNEISEKSEIFDDQFSVERPDGSNFTLKIRSTKLEDSAMYFCASRRQQNTEAFFGQGTRLTVV.

The chain recombines TRBV25-1 with TRBJ1-4; tentatively, D is TRBD1 (5 bases). V was cut by 0 bases and J by 11 bases, with 10 bases left in between. Germline CDR1 reads MGHDK; CDR2 reads SYGVNS. The CDR3 consists of 13 residues. CDR3 region: CASSEYDSKKLFF. DNA for the CDR3: TGTGCCAGCAGTGAATACGACAGCAAGAAACTGTTTTTT.

The chain employs TRBV27 and TRBJ2-7; D is perhaps TRBD1 (6 bases). Germline CDR1 and CDR2: MNHEY and SMNVEV (reference sequence). This CDR3 is 16 amino acids long. Trimming removed 1 base from V and 5 bases from J, with 18 bases in between. CDR3 in amino acids: CASSLFSNRAEDEQYF. DNA for the CDR3: TGTGCCAGCAGTTTATTCTCAAACAGGGCGGAGGACGAGCAGTACTTC.

This clone has just one count. The chain uses TRBV5-1 and TRBJ2-3; D perhaps matches TRBD1 (6 bases). The V end was cut by 5 bases, the J end by 0 bases, with 16 bases between. This CDR3 region has 16 residues. Germline V gene data show CDR1 as SGHRS and CDR2 as YFSETQ. CDR3 amino acids: CASSTGSTWSTDTQYF. The CDR3 DNA is TGCGCCAGCAGTACAGGGAGCACATGGAGCACAGATACGCAGTATTTT.

The chain combines TRBV4-3 with TRBJ1-4; D perhaps matches TRBD1 (6 bases). With 4 bases removed from V and 6 bases from J, the gap between germline ends came to 15 bases. Germline V lookup: CDR1 LGHNA, CDR2 YSLEER. This CDR3 contains 15 residues. The CDR3 DNA sequence: TGCGCCAGCAGCCCCCAGGGGCGTTCGGATGAAAAACTGTTTTTT. Translating it yields CASSPQGRSDEKLFF.

The chain combines TRBV6-5 with TRBJ1-2; D not certain. The CDR3 is 15 amino acids. Germline loops: CDR1 MNHEY, CDR2 SVGAGI. The V end was cut by 5 bases, the J end by 4 bases, with 17 bases between. In DNA, the CDR3 is TGTGCCAGCAGTCTCCTCTCCAGCGGAGGCTATGGCTACACCTTC. Its translation: CASSLLSSGGYGYTF.

This sequence joins TRBV23-1 and TRBJ2-7, with D perhaps matching TRBD2 (5 bases). Being an ORF, TRBV23-1 has a function that is uncertain. This CDR3 has 14 residues. The V end lost 3 bases, the J end lost 3 bases, and 12 bases lay between the germline ends. The CDR3 DNA sequence: TGCGCCAGCAGTCATAAGCGGACCAACTACGAGCAGTACTTC. Translated, it gives CASSHKRTNYEQYF.